The sample holds one count of the clone carrying this TCR beta chain. CDR1 is LNHNV and CDR2 is YYDKDF in the germline V gene (reference sequence). The CDR3 is 19 amino acids. V lost 0 bases, J lost 8 bases, and 12 bases stayed unmatched. This entry comes from a study of blood T cell repertoires in COVID-19. Overall study: There were acute and convalescent COVID-19 samples, and they came from the United States, Italy and Spain.

Libraries were prepared by immunoSEQ multiplex PCR; TCRdb keeps only in-frame clonotypes and omits some of them. This sample has about 99,000 clones, with more than 70% found just once. The chain uses TRBV15 and TRBJ2-1; 14 bases map to TRBD2. This clonotype originated in a woman older than 75 in a cohort sampled during active COVID-19. The sample was peripheral blood. CDR3 sequence: CATSRDQARLAGGGYEQFF. CDR3 sequence (DNA): TGTGCCACCAGCAGAGACCAGGCTCGACTAGCGGGAGGGGGCTATGAGCAGTTCTTC.